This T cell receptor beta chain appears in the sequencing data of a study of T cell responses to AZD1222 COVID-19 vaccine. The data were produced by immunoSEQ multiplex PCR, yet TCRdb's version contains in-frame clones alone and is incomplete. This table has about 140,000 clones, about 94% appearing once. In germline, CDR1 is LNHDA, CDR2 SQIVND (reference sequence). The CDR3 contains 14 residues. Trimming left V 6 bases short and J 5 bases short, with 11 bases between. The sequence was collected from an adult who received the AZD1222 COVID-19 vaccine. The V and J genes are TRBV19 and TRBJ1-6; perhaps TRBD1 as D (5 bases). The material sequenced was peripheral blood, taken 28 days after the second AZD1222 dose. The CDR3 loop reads CASRPQGDNSPLHF. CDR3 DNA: TGTGCCAGTAGACCCCAGGGCGATAATTCACCCCTCCACTTT.